This T cell receptor beta chain emerged from a study of shared T cell receptors in the human thymus. Per germline, CDR1 SEHNR and CDR2 FQNEAQ (reference sequence). The ends were cut back, 3 bases at V and 3 bases at J, with 12 bases in the middle. CDR3 size: 15 residues. Clones were sequenced by immunoSEQ multiplex PCR, and TCRdb holds only the in-frame ones, with some missing. Here the sample spans 500,000 to 750,000 clones, roughly 90% being singletons. The same data also contributed to another study, on human thymus T cells. That source reports: The study used thymus tissue resected during corrective heart surgery. As related research reported, thymic repertoires overlapped highly among unrelated individuals.

The receptor was derived from a boy younger than two with a congenital heart defect. The sequenced sample consisted of thymocytes. The genes are TRBV7-9 and TRBJ2-1; D unclear. The CDR3 coding sequence is TGTGCCAGCAGCTTCCGGCGAGGCGTCTACAATGAGCAGTTCTTC. This gives the protein CASSFRRGVYNEQFF.